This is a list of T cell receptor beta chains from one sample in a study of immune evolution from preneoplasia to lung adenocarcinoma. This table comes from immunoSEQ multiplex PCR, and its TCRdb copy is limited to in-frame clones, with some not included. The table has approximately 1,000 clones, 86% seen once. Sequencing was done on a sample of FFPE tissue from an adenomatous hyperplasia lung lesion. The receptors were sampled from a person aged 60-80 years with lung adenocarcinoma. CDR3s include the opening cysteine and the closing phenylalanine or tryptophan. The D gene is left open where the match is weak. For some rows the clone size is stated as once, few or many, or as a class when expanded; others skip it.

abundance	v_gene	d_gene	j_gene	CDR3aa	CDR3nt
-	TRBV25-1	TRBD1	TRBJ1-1	CASSDPRQGMNTEAFF	TGTGCCAGCAGTGATCCCCGACAGGGGATGAACACTGAAGCTTTCTTT
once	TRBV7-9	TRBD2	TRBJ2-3	CSGAFESDTQYF	TGTAGCGGGGCCTTCGAGTCAGATACGCAGTATTTT
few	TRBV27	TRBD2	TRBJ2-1	CASSLSWREWSYNEQFF	TGTGCCAGCAGTTTATCGTGGCGGGAGTGGTCCTACAATGAGCAGTTCTTC
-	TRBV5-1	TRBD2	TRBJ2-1	CASSHSGLAVYNEQFF	TGCGCCAGCAGCCACTCGGGACTAGCGGTCTACAATGAGCAGTTCTTC
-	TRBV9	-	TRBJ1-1	CASSETANTEAFF	TGTGCCAGCAGCGAAACCGCGAACACTGAAGCTTTCTTT
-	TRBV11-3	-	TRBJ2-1	CASSLRLTGQYNEQFF	TGTGCCAGCAGTTTAAGGCTGACAGGACAGTACAATGAGCAGTTCTTC
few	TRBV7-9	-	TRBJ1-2	CASSREGLLLGGYTF	TGTGCCAGCAGTAGAGAGGGACTCCTTCTTGGGGGCTACACCTTC
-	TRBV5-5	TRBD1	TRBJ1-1	CASSPGQGPKAFF	TGTGCCAGCAGCCCAGGACAGGGCCCGAAGGCTTTCTTT
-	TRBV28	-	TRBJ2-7	CASSLGTSNAYEQYF	TGTGCCAGCAGTCTGGGGACCTCTAACGCCTACGAGCAGTACTTC
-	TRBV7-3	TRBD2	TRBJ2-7	CASSLTSGSGGTYEQYF	TGTGCCAGCAGCTTAACCTCGGGGAGCGGGGGAACCTACGAGCAGTACTTC
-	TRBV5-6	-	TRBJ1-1	CASSAQTGMNTEAFF	TGTGCCAGCAGCGCGCAGACGGGCATGAACACTGAAGCTTTCTTT
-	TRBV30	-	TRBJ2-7	CAWSVGSGSYEQYF	TGTGCCTGGAGTGTAGGGAGCGGATCCTACGAGCAGTACTTC
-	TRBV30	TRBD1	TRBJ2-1	CAWSDWGTGELWYNEQFF	TGTGCCTGGAGTGATTGGGGGACAGGGGAATTATGGTACAATGAGCAGTTCTTC
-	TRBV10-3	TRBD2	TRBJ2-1	CAISGTSGTNEQFF	TGTGCCATCAGTGGGACTAGCGGAACCAATGAGCAGTTCTTC
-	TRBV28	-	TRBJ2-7	CASSPVHGLAYEQYF	TGTGCCAGCAGCCCCGTGCACGGCCTCGCCTACGAGCAGTACTTC
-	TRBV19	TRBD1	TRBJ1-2	CATSAPGQGFYGYTF	TGTGCCACCTCTGCCCCGGGACAGGGGTTCTATGGCTACACCTTC
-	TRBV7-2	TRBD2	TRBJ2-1	CASSAVGTSGYNEQFF	TGTGCCAGCAGCGCTGTTGGGACTAGCGGGTACAATGAGCAGTTCTTC
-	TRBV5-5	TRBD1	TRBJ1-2	CASSSHLTGEYGYTF	TGTGCCAGCAGCTCCCACCTGACAGGGGAGTATGGCTACACCTTC
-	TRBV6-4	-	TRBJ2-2	CASSDIGTRNTGELFF	TGTGCCAGCAGTGATATAGGGACAAGGAACACCGGGGAGCTGTTTTTT
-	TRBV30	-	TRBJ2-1	CAWSVRPLYNEQFF	TGTGCCTGGAGTGTCCGCCCTCTTTACAATGAGCAGTTCTTC